This T cell receptor (beta chain) was captured by sequencing in a study of blood T cell repertoires in COVID-19. Study-level background: Acute and convalescent COVID-19 specimens originated in the United States, Italy and Spain. T cells, B-cell-depleted T cells, or PBMCs supplied cDNA or gDNA.

Source study methods: Amplifying reference gene primers gave estimates of nucleated cell counts. Produced via immunoSEQ multiplex PCR; TCRdb's table is partial and in-frame only. That table is the source of V, J and clone size, and D and trimming were worked out from the DNA. Counted here are 200,000 to 300,000 clones, 70% to 90% occurring once; the ten biggest clones make up more than 1%. Trimming cost V 5 bases and J 1 base, with 18 bases left between them. CDR1 is MNHNY, CDR2 SVGAGI, per germline (reference sequence). This CDR3 comprises 17 residues. Sample: PBMCs or T cells enriched from blood (not recorded which). V usage is TRBV6-6 and J usage is TRBJ1-3; D unresolved. This receptor was identified in a woman between 35 and 50 years old with acute COVID-19. CDR3 DNA sequence: TGTGCCAGCAGTCTATCCGCCACGAGGAGTTCTGGAAACACCATATATTTT. Encoded protein: CASSLSATRSSGNTIYF.